This T cell receptor (beta chain) comes out of a study of blood T cells in healthy people across ages. Study-wide points: A conclusive naive versus antigen-experienced comparison was prevented by the unsorted PBMCs.

Worth noting for this clonotype: Its specificity is not known.

Germline loops: CDR1 MNHEY, CDR2 SVGAGI. J lost 7 bases, V lost 6 bases, and 10 bases had no gene match. The CDR3 has 15 amino acids. Alongside a J-beta primer mix, a sample-barcoded 5' primer served in a second PCR lasting about 7 to 12 cycles. TCRdb processed the 5' RACE reads anew with MiXCR; each CDR3 protein has one entry. The profile shows hundreds of thousands of distinct CDR3 sequences, 58% of them singletons. The source material was blood. This clonotype originated in a man in his 60s in good health. The V and J genes are TRBV6-5 and TRBJ2-1, with 9 nucleotides matching TRBD1. CDR3 sequence: CASRPGTGSFNEQFF. The DNA of the CDR3 is TGTGCCAGCAGGCCAGGGACAGGGAGCTTTAATGAGCAGTTCTTC.